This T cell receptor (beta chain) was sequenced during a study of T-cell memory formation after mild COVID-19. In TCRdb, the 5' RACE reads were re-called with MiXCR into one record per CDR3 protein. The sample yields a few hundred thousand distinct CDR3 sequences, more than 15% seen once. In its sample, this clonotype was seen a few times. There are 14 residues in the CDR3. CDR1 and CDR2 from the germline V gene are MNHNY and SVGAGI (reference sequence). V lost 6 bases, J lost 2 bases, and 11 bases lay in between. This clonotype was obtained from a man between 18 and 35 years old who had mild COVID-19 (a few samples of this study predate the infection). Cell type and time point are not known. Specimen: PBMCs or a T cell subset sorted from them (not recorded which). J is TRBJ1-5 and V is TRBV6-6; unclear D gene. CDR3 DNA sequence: TGTGCCAGCAGCCGAGATTGGGGCAATCAGCCCCAGCATTTT. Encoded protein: CASSRDWGNQPQHF.